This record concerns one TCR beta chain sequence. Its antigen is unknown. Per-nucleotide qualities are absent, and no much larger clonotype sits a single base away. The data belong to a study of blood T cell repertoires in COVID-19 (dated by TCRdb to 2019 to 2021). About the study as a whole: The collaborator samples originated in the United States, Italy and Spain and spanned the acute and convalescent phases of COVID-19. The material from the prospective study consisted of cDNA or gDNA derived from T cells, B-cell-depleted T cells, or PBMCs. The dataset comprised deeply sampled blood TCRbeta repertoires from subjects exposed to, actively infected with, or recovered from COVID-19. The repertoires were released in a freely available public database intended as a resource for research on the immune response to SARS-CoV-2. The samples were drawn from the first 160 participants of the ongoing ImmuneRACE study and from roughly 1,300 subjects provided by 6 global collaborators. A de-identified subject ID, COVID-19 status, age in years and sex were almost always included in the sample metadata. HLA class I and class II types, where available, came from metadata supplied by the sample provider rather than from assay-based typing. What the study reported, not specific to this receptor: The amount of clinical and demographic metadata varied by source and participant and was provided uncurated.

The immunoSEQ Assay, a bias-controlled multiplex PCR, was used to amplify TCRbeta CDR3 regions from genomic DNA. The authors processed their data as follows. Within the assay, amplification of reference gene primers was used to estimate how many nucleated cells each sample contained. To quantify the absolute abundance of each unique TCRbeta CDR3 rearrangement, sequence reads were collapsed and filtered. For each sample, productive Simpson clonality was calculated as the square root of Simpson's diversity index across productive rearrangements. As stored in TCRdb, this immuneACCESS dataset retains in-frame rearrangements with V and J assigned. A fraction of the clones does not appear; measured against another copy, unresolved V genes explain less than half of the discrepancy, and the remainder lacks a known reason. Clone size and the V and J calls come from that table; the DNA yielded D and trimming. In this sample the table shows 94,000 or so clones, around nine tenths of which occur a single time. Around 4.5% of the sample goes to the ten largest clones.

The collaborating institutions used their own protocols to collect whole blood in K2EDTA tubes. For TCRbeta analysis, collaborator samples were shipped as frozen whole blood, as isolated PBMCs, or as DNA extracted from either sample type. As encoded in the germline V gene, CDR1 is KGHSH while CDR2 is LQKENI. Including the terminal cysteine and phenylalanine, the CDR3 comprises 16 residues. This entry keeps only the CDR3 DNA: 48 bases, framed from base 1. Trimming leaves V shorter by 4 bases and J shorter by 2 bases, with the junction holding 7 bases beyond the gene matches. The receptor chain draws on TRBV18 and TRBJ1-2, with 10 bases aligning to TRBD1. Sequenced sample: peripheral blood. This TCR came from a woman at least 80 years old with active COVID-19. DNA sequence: TGTGCCAGCTCACGGGACAGGGGCAGTATCAACTATGGCTACACCTTC. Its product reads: CASSRDRGSINYGYTF.